This TCR beta chain is from a study of long-term antiretroviral therapy in people with HIV. Runs used v3.0 of the immunoSEQ assay and were done at survey level. Profiled with immunoSEQ multiplex PCR; TCRdb holds only in-frame clones, not every one. Among about 10,000 clones listed, approximately 78% were seen once. CDR1 and CDR2 (germline): SGHRS, YFSETQ. The CDR3 is 15 residues long. V was cut by 4 bases and J by 2 bases, with 14 bases left in between. Sampling of each donor yielded at least one pre-ART PBMC sample and at least two post-ART PBMC samples. Going into DNA extraction, samples held about 1-11 million cryopreserved PBMC.

The source is a man aged 40-49 years with HIV. This sequence joins TRBV5-1 and TRBJ2-3, with D perhaps TRBD2 (6 bases). The sequenced sample was unsorted PBMCs, obtained 0.7 years after starting antiretroviral therapy. As DNA, the CDR3 is TGCGCCAGCAGCCCCGCCGGGAGAGACACAGATACGCAGTATTTT. It translates to CASSPAGRDTDTQYF.